The clone carrying this T cell receptor (beta chain) was counted ten times or more. Its matching antigen is unknown. Germline CDR1 is MDHEN and CDR2 is SYDVKM. The CDR3 is 17 amino acids. The J segment lost 0 bases and the V segment lost 5 bases, leaving 11 bases of the junction unmatched. Using RNA transcripts as the source, TCR beta CDR3 regions were amplified. The HTBI primer set was used in a first-round RT-PCR of the TCR CDR3. MiXCR was run by TCRdb on the multiplex PCR reads, yielding one entry per CDR3 protein. The table lists about 640,000 distinct CDR3 sequences, roughly 15% of them singletons. Subjects with ophthalmopathy showed a Clinical Activity Score no lower than 3, a NOSPECS grade no lower than 4, and a duration shorter than 3 months. Not enrolled were patients with uncontrolled infection, other autoimmune disease, pregnancy or lactation. This specimen belongs to a study of T cells in Graves' hyperthyroidism and ophthalmopathy.

Study findings and constraints: The blood repertoire included most of the expanded thyroid clonotypes above 0.001. A 13 V-J signature model discriminated ophthalmopathy versus stable hyperthyroidism.

Sequenced input: blood. V usage is TRBV28 and J usage is TRBJ2-3, with 7 bases aligning to TRBD1. This TCR came from a woman in her forties or fifties with Graves' ophthalmopathy. The CDR3 is CASSTTTGTFSTDTQYF. CDR3 bases: TGTGCCAGCAGTACAACGACAGGGACGTTTAGCACAGATACGCAGTATTTT.